The clone carrying this TCR beta chain was detected ten times or more. The data are from a study of CD8+CD57+ T cells in acquired aplastic anemia. Study information: Isolated CD4+ and CD8+ cells, once sorted, yielded DNA averaging 3.2 ug.

Genomic DNA templated the TCR beta VDJ and CDR3 profiling. In TCRdb, the reads were re-called with MiXCR into one record per CDR3 protein. The sample consists of under 200,000 distinct CDR3 sequences, around half of them appearing once. CDR1 and CDR2 (germline): KGHDR, SFDVKD. The CDR3 loop spans 15 amino acids. Trimming pared 1 base from V and 4 bases from J, leaving 11 bases between. Patients sequenced had flow cytometry evidence of CD8+CD57+ cell expansion. Among the patients, all had severe acquired aplastic anemia. Patients were therapy-naive when their blood was sampled. This clonotype originated in a human donor with aplastic anemia. Sequencing was done on a sample of sorted CD4+, CD8+, or CD8+CD57+ T cells (not recorded which) from PBMCs. The gene calls are TRBV24-1 and TRBJ2-3; D is possibly TRBD1 (6 bases). This CDR3 reads CATSDLWQGPDTQYF. The DNA for the CDR3 is TGTGCCACCAGTGATTTATGGCAGGGGCCAGATACGCAGTATTTT.